This is a list of T cell receptor beta chains from one sample in a study of T-cell reconstitution after alpha-beta-depleted transplantation in children. TCRdb used MiXCR to reprocess the PCR reads, holding one entry per CDR3 protein. The sample yields about 340,000 distinct CDR3 sequences, 13% seen once. The sequencing here drew on PBMCs, taken from the stem cell graft. The receptors shown here come from a human donor who donated a stem cell graft to a child with Fanconi anemia. CDR3s leave out the opening cysteine and the closing phenylalanine or tryptophan.

v_gene	j_gene	CDR3aa
TRBV10-3	TRBJ2-5	ATTGGETQY
TRBV5-5	TRBJ2-3	ASSYLHIDRVTTDTQY
TRBV29-1	TRBJ1-1	SVVIIAGNRPF
TRBV4-3	TRBJ2-1	ASSTLGTGSFYNEQF
TRBV4-3	TRBJ1-2	ASSPGHPAGYT
TRBV5-1	TRBJ1-2	ASSLGGSESYGYT
TRBV20-1	TRBJ1-5	SARDAAGSRDQPQH
TRBV7-2	TRBJ2-7	ASSLSLQATGEQY
TRBV12-3/TRBV12-4	TRBJ2-1	ASRIGTPYNEQF
TRBV29-1	TRBJ2-5	SVEDPKGYQETQY
TRBV27	TRBJ1-6	ASSLDEGMRGARSPLH
TRBV15	TRBJ1-4	ATSRDGYEKLF
TRBV28	TRBJ1-5	ASIALNQPQH
TRBV20-1	TRBJ2-3	SAGIRAPSTDTQY
TRBV10-3	TRBJ2-2	AISERTGELF
TRBV9	TRBJ2-2	ASSAEAHLTGELF
TRBV5-1	TRBJ2-2	ASSVKGYGELF
TRBV6-2/TRBV6-3	TRBJ1-5	ASTDSNQPQH
TRBV5-5	TRBJ2-1	ASSWGDRTEQF
TRBV4-2	TRBJ2-2	ASSQHTGGPTGELF
TRBV3-1	TRBJ2-1	ASSQSSGGMF
TRBV25-1	TRBJ1-2	ASSDPGRGYGYT
TRBV7-8	TRBJ2-1	ASSLVGPSYNEQF
TRBV5-6	TRBJ1-5	ASSWRPNQPQH
TRBV12-3/TRBV12-4	TRBJ2-5	ASSYTGSGETQY
TRBV29-1	TRBJ2-3	SVEVRATDTQY
TRBV4-3	TRBJ1-4	ASSQDTGFGEKLF
TRBV5-4	TRBJ2-5	ASSFERRGETQY
TRBV5-1	TRBJ2-3	ASSLGGGRTAGTDTQY
TRBV7-2	TRBJ2-1	ASSLPRLRSYNEQF
TRBV7-9	TRBJ1-5	ASSLMGSNQPQH
TRBV6-1	TRBJ1-1	ASSPLPGQGSGTEAF
TRBV6-6	TRBJ1-2	ASSRTGEDGYT
TRBV7-8	TRBJ1-1	ASSLGRGPNTEAF
TRBV5-1	TRBJ1-1	ASRYSGEGEAF
TRBV20-1	TRBJ2-7	SATIPGQDYEQY
TRBV29-1	TRBJ2-1	SVIPRGNEQF
TRBV6-5	TRBJ2-7	ASRTGTGLPYEQY
TRBV18	TRBJ1-1	ASTGGAENTEAF
TRBV12-3/TRBV12-4	TRBJ1-6	ASSFRLVSPLH
TRBV11-2	TRBJ1-2	ASSLTGSTIYGYT
TRBV27	TRBJ1-1	ASSSSRALNWGTEAF
TRBV7-2	TRBJ1-1	ASSRDSSMNTEAF
TRBV6-5	TRBJ1-1	ASSPSFVQGKGTEAF
TRBV9	TRBJ1-1	ASRPGRRLNTEAF
TRBV7-9	TRBJ1-1	ASSPGDGAGDTEAF
TRBV28	TRBJ2-7	ASSWTGRFNQY
TRBV9	TRBJ2-1	ASSVVSEGEQF
TRBV20-1	TRBJ1-1	SARTGQGLTGTEAF